One sample yielded the 2 T cell receptor beta chains listed below, sequenced in a study of cytomegalovirus exposure and HLA in healthy donors. With 60 Vbeta and 13 Jbeta primers, the PCR was carried out. Using immunoSEQ multiplex PCR, the repertoire was profiled, and TCRdb retains in-frame clones only, with some absent. The table lists approximately 180,000 clones, just under 85% of them singletons. Sequencing input: PBMCs. Receptors were obtained from a girl aged 10-17 years in good health and CMV-seropositive.

CDR3 nucleotide sequence: TGTGCCAGCAGCTACGGGACAGGGAAAGAGACCCAGTACTTC. Translating it yields CASSYGTGKETQYF. This chain connects TRBV11-2 to TRBJ2-5; TRBD1 matches at 9 bases. This CDR3 comprises 14 residues. Trimming removed 4 bases from V and 3 bases from J; junction bases left unmatched: 3. In germline, CDR1 is SGHAT, CDR2 FQNNGV.

The V gene is TRBV18, the J gene TRBJ2-1; D perhaps matches TRBD2 (6 bases). V was shortened by 6 bases and J by 8 bases, with 20 bases between the two germline ends. CDR1 KGHSH and CDR2 LQKENI come from the germline V gene. The CDR3 is made up of 15 amino acids. The CDR3 region is CASSLMGLQDHEQFF. As DNA, the CDR3 is TGTGCCAGCTCCCTGATGGGACTCCAGGACCATGAGCAGTTCTTC.